A single sample is the source of the 11 T cell receptor beta chains below, sequenced in a study of blood T cell repertoires in COVID-19. Produced via immunoSEQ multiplex PCR; TCRdb's table is partial and in-frame only. Altogether 300,000 to 400,000 clones are present, over 75% being singletons, with the ten largest covering less than 1.2%. The sequencing sample was made of PBMCs or T cells enriched from blood (not recorded which). The source of these receptors is a man in his late teens or twenties who had recovered from COVID-19.

This sequence joins TRBV5-1 and TRBJ2-7, with unresolved D. The CDR3 is 16 residues long. Trimming stripped 0 bases from V and 3 bases from J, with 16 bases between. Germline-derived CDR1 and CDR2 are SGHRS and YFSETQ. The DNA of the CDR3 is TGCGCCAGCAGCTTGGGGTCTACAGCTCCAATCTACGAGCAGTACTTC. As protein: CASSLGSTAPIYEQYF.

The CDR3 nucleotides are TGCGCCAGCAGCCAAGCAGGGACTGATACTGTTGGAAACACCATATATTTT. Its protein product is CASSQAGTDTVGNTIYF. The V and J genes are TRBV4-1 and TRBJ1-3; D may be TRBD1 (5 bases). Germline-derived CDR1 and CDR2 are MGHRA and YSYEKL. The germline V and J ends were trimmed by 1 base and 3 bases, with 16 bases remaining between them. CDR3 length: 17 amino acids.

This chain connects TRBV6-5 to TRBJ2-1; 9 bases are a match to TRBD1. CDR1 is MNHEY and CDR2 is SVGAGI in the germline V gene. The ends lost 9 bases at V and 5 bases at J; junction bases unmatched: 8. This CDR3 spans 14 amino acids. CDR3 DNA: TGTGCCAGTGCGGACAGGGGACGAGACAATGAGCAGTTCTTC. This codes for CASADRGRDNEQFF.

CDR3 coding DNA: TGTGCCAGCAGCTTGTTAATAGGACAGCTCAATGAAAAACTGTTTTTT. Its protein product is CASSLLIGQLNEKLFF. The chain recombines TRBV5-8 with TRBJ1-4; TRBD1 is a possible D gene (6 bases). V gave up 1 base and J gave up 5 bases, with 15 bases separating them. The CDR3 totals 16 residues. The germline gives CDR1 SGHTS, CDR2 YDEGEE.

The chain couples TRBV5-1 to TRBJ1-1; 9 bases line up with TRBD1. The CDR3 loop spans 16 amino acids. Germline V gene data show CDR1 as SGHRS and CDR2 as YFSETQ. V was clipped by 4 bases and J by 3 bases; unmatched bases: 10. CDR3 region: CASSAPQGARDTEAFF. In DNA, the CDR3 is TGCGCCAGCAGCGCACCACAGGGGGCGCGGGACACTGAAGCTTTCTTT. Full variable domain (rest looked up from reference TRBV5-1 and TRBJ1-1): KAGVTQTPRYLIKTRGQQVTLSCSPISGHRSVSWYQQTPGQGLQFLFEYFSETQRNKGNFPGRFSGRQFSNSRSEMNVSTLELGDSALYLCASSAPQGARDTEAFFGQGTRLTVV.

J is TRBJ1-2 and V is TRBV7-9, with no clear D. In germline, CDR1 is SEHNR, CDR2 FQNEAQ (reference sequence). The CDR3 has 17 residues. The V gene lost 1 base and the J gene lost 10 bases, with 25 bases spanning the gap. CDR3 bases: TGTGCCAGCAGCTTAGGGTCAAGATCCAGTCCGTCTGACTCCTACACCTTC. This sequence encodes CASSLGSRSSPSDSYTF.

The V call is TRBV9, the J call TRBJ2-1; possibly TRBD2 for D (6 bases). The CDR3 consists of 16 residues. V was cut by 0 bases and J by 1 base, with 11 bases left in between. Germline V CDR1 and CDR2: SGDLS, YYNGEE. Here the CDR3 DNA reads TGTGCCAGCAGCGTAGGCGCGGGAACATCCTACAATGAGCAGTTCTTC. This sequence encodes CASSVGAGTSYNEQFF. Using reference TRBV9 and TRBJ2-1 for the parts outside the CDR3, the full variable domain is DSGVTQTPKHLITATGQRVTLRCSPRSGDLSVYWYQQSLDQGLQFLIQYYNGEERAKGNILERFSAQQFPDLHSELNLSSLELGDSALYFCASSVGAGTSYNEQFFGPGTRLTVL.

This clone was observed a handful of times. This chain links TRBV10-1 with TRBJ2-1; 10 bases fit TRBD2. There are 17 residues in the CDR3. Losses at the gene ends were 6 bases for V and 3 bases for J; bases not matched to a gene: 11. Germline V lookup: CDR1 WNHNN, CDR2 SYGVQD (reference sequence). The CDR3 nucleotides are TGCGCCAGCAGCCGGGACGTAGCGGGGGGTTACTACAATGAGCAGTTCTTC. Translating it yields CASSRDVAGGYYNEQFF.

CDR3 residues: CASSEFLASTDTQYF. Here the CDR3 DNA reads TGTGCCAGCAGTGAGTTCTTAGCGAGCACAGATACGCAGTATTTT. The gene calls are TRBV2 and TRBJ2-3, with D possibly TRBD2 on 5 matching bases. CDR3 size: 15 residues. CDR1 and CDR2 (germline): SNHLY, FYNNEI. V lost 3 bases, J lost 0 bases, and 10 bases lay in between.

The gene calls are TRBV2 and TRBJ2-2; D perhaps matches TRBD2 (6 bases). With 11 bases removed from V and 0 bases from J, the gap between germline ends came to 13 bases. This CDR3 region has 14 residues. Germline loops: CDR1 SNHLY, CDR2 FYNNEI. CDR3 sequence reads: CAPRLGPNTGELFF. CDR3 DNA: TGTGCCCCTCGACTAGGTCCGAACACCGGGGAGCTGTTTTTT.

This chain links TRBV9 with TRBJ1-4, with D possibly TRBD1 on 5 matching bases. The CDR3 loop spans 19 amino acids. Trimming took 3 bases from V and 7 from J, leaving 28 bases between them. CDR1 SGDLS and CDR2 YYNGEE come from the germline V gene. CDR3 sequence (DNA): TGTGCCAGCAGCGCGAGAGGGACCCTACTGGAGGGCTCGGGTGAAAAACTGTTTTTT. It yields the protein CASSARGTLLEGSGEKLFF.